The 22 T cell receptor beta chains reported below all come from one sample, sequenced in a study of cytomegalovirus exposure and HLA in healthy donors. Clones were sequenced by immunoSEQ multiplex PCR, and TCRdb holds only the in-frame ones, with some missing. The sample consists of around 300,000 clones, roughly 90% of them appearing once. The sequenced sample consisted of PBMCs. The receptors stem from a woman aged 18-35 years in good health and CMV-seronegative.

This chain uses TRBV28 with TRBJ1-5; D gene unclear. The CDR3 is made up of 12 amino acids. Deletions cut 2 bases from V and 5 bases from J, with 4 bases between. Germline V gives CDR1 MDHEN, CDR2 SYDVKM. This CDR3 reads CASSLLDQPQHF. The CDR3, as DNA: TGTGCCAGCAGTTTACTCGATCAGCCCCAGCATTTT. Full variable domain (outside the CDR3, taken from reference TRBV28 and TRBJ1-5): DVKVTQSSRYLVKRTGEKVFLECVQDMDHENMFWYRQDPGLGLRLIYFSYDVKMKEKGDIPEGYSVSREKKERFSLILESASTNQTSMYLCASSLLDQPQHFGDGTRLSIL.

The CDR3 coding sequence is TGTGCCAGCAGTGATGGCGGGGAACGGGGAAAACTGTTTTTT. Its protein is CASSDGGERGKLFF. The gene calls are TRBV2 and TRBJ1-4; D is unresolved. Per the germline V gene, CDR1 is SNHLY and CDR2 is FYNNEI. The CDR3 runs 14 residues. Between the trimmed V and J ends, which lost 3 bases and 10 bases, there was a span of 15 bases. Full variable domain (missing parts from reference TRBV2 and TRBJ1-4): EPEVTQTPSHQVTQMGQEVILRCVPISNHLYFYWYRQILGQKVEFLVSFYNNEISEKSEIFDDQFSVERPDGSNFTLKIRSTKLEDSAMYFCASSDGGERGKLFFGSGTQLSVL.

This chain connects TRBV27 to TRBJ1-1; D unclear. The V end lost 2 bases, the J end lost 0 bases, and 7 bases lay between the germline ends. Germline V gives CDR1 MNHEY, CDR2 SMNVEV (reference sequence). This CDR3 spans 14 amino acids. This CDR3 is CASSLHRMNTEAFF. The CDR3 DNA is TGTGCCAGCAGTTTACACAGAATGAACACTGAAGCTTTCTTT.

The J gene is TRBJ2-3, the V gene TRBV4-3, with D possibly being TRBD1 (6 bases). The CDR3 has 17 amino acids. Trimming removed 0 bases at V and 6 bases at J, with 19 bases between. CDR1 is LGHNA and CDR2 is YSLEER in the germline V gene. The CDR3 DNA reads TGCGCCAGCAGCCAAGAAGTTCCCGACAGGATAAGCGATACGCAGTATTTT. This codes for CASSQEVPDRISDTQYF.

The J gene is TRBJ1-5, the V gene TRBV30, with 7 bases fitting TRBD1. Germline CDR1 is GTSNPN and CDR2 is SVGIG (reference sequence). The CDR3 contains 13 residues. V shed 0 bases, J shed 7 bases, and the junction held 3 bases outside the gene matches. The CDR3 nucleotides are TGTGCCTGGAGTGTAGGCAGGGGGCAGCCCCAGCATTTT. Amino acids: CAWSVGRGQPQHF.

The chain recombines TRBV2 with TRBJ2-3, with a weak D call TRBD2 (5 bases). CDR1 SNHLY and CDR2 FYNNEI come from the germline V gene. The CDR3 is 15 amino acids. V was pared by 2 bases and J by 1 base, with 10 bases between. CDR3 nucleotides: TGTGCCAGCAGTGAACCTACCGGGGGCACAGATACGCAGTATTTT. Protein sequence: CASSEPTGGTDTQYF.

The chain has TRBV28 and TRBJ1-4, with TRBD1 matching 9 bases. Germline V gene sequence: CDR1 MDHEN, CDR2 SYDVKM. Trimming at V came to 5 bases and at J to 3 bases, leaving 7 bases not matched to a gene. The CDR3 sequence is 16 residues long. CDR3 region: CASSQLQGAANEKLFF. CDR3 in DNA: TGTGCCAGCAGTCAATTACAGGGGGCAGCTAATGAAAAACTGTTTTTT.

The CDR3 DNA follows: TGTGCCAGCTCACGGTTAGCGGGGGTGAACACCGGGGAGCTGTTTTTT. Translation: CASSRLAGVNTGELFF. This chain links TRBV18 with TRBJ2-2; 9 bases align to TRBD2. The CDR3 contains 16 residues. V trimming: 4 bases; J trimming: 1 base; junction bases outside the gene matches: 4. Germline assignment: CDR1 KGHSH and CDR2 LQKENI.

This CDR3 is CASSLIAGGHEQFF. The CDR3 DNA reads as TGTGCCAGCAGTTTAATAGCGGGGGGGCATGAGCAGTTCTTC. V and J are TRBV28 and TRBJ2-1; 11 nucleotides line up with TRBD2. Germline V gene lookup returns CDR1 MDHEN and CDR2 SYDVKM. This CDR3 has 14 residues. V lost 2 bases and J lost 8; bases outside the gene matches: 2.

This chain uses TRBV28 with TRBJ2-5; 13 positions agree with TRBD2. The CDR3 consists of 14 residues. After removal of 6 bases from V and 5 bases from J, the junction contained 3 bases not matched to a gene. The germline gives CDR1 MDHEN, CDR2 SYDVKM. CDR3 DNA sequence: TGTGCCAGCAGACTAGCGGGAGGGGGGGAGACCCAGTACTTC. Translation: CASRLAGGGETQYF.

J is TRBJ1-2 and V is TRBV5-4; D is undetermined. The CDR3 length is 15 residues. Germline values: CDR1 SGHNT, CDR2 YYREEE (reference sequence). V gave up 4 bases and J gave up 1 base, with 14 bases separating them. CDR3 nucleotides: TGTGCCAGCAGCGCCCCCCCCTGGCTTAACTATGGCTACACCTTC. Translation gives CASSAPPWLNYGYTF.

The chain is built from TRBV7-9 and TRBJ2-2; TRBD2 is a possible D gene (5 bases). Per germline, CDR1 SEHNR and CDR2 FQNEAQ (reference sequence). Deletions cut 3 bases from V and 6 bases from J, with 5 bases between. CDR3 length: 12 residues. CDR3 sequence reads: CASSLRAGELFF. CDR3 nucleotides: TGTGCCAGCAGCTTGAGGGCCGGGGAGCTGTTTTTT.

The V gene is TRBV19, the J gene TRBJ1-1; the match to TRBD1 covers 9 bases. V lost 7 bases, J lost 0 bases, and 12 bases stayed unmatched. This CDR3 contains 17 residues. CDR1 and CDR2 (germline): LNHDA, SQIVND (reference sequence). The CDR3 loop is CASTTPPTGGMNTEAFF. The CDR3 nucleotides read TGTGCCAGTACCACACCTCCCACAGGGGGCATGAACACTGAAGCTTTCTTT.

The J gene is TRBJ2-7, the V gene TRBV4-2; TRBD1 aligns across 11 bases. Germline lookup yields CDR1 LGHNA and CDR2 YNFKEQ. With 2 bases clipped from V and 4 bases from J, the junction kept 1 base outside the gene matches. The CDR3 runs 14 residues. For the CDR3, the DNA is TGTGCCAGCAGCCAACGGGACAGGGGGTACGAGCAGTACTTC. Amino acid sequence: CASSQRDRGYEQYF.

The rearrangement links TRBV6-6 to TRBJ2-7; unclear D gene. This CDR3 has 15 residues. The V end was cut by 2 bases, the J end by 4 bases, with 15 bases between. Germline loops: CDR1 MNHNY, CDR2 SVGAGI (reference sequence). CDR3 residues: CASSYELGTAYEQYF. The CDR3 DNA is TGTGCCAGCAGTTACGAGCTGGGCACCGCATACGAGCAGTACTTC.

The chain joins TRBV11-2 to TRBJ2-3; no definite D call. This CDR3 contains 14 residues. CDR1 and CDR2 from the germline V gene are SGHAT and FQNNGV. Trimming stripped 2 bases from V and 6 bases from J, with 12 bases between. This CDR3 reads CASSLWSLRDTQYF. The CDR3 DNA follows: TGTGCCAGCAGCTTATGGTCCCTCCGGGATACGCAGTATTTT.

The V and J genes are TRBV28 and TRBJ2-7; D gene uncertain. The V and J ends lost 4 bases and 2 bases respectively, with 18 bases between them. CDR3 length: 16 amino acids. Germline CDR1 and CDR2: MDHEN and SYDVKM. CDR3 region: CASSSPSDMFTYEQYF. The CDR3 DNA reads TGTGCCAGCAGTTCTCCCTCTGACATGTTTACCTACGAGCAGTACTTC.

The chain links TRBV25-1 to TRBJ2-7; 7 bases are a match to TRBD1. The ends lost 6 bases at V and 2 bases at J; junction bases unmatched: 7. Germline lookup yields CDR1 MGHDK and CDR2 SYGVNS. This CDR3 is 14 amino acids long. The CDR3 loop reads CASRGRTGPYEQYF. CDR3 nucleotides: TGTGCCAGCAGGGGGCGGACAGGCCCCTACGAGCAGTACTTC.

V is TRBV7-6 and J is TRBJ2-5, with D possibly being TRBD2 (5 bases). Trimming pared 5 bases from V and 4 bases from J, leaving 17 bases between. The CDR3 covers 15 residues. Germline V CDR1 and CDR2: SGHVS, FNYEAQ. CDR3 region: CASSPSGGGGETQYF. CDR3 coding DNA: TGTGCCAGCAGCCCCAGCGGTGGTGGAGGAGAGACCCAGTACTTC.

The rearrangement links TRBV7-3 to TRBJ2-6, with a weak D call TRBD2 (6 bases). CDR1 and CDR2 from the germline V gene are SGHTA and FQGTGA. This CDR3 is 16 amino acids long. CDR3 sequence: CATGSGGNSGANVLTF. As DNA, the CDR3 is TGTGCGACTGGGAGCGGAGGGAATTCTGGGGCCAACGTCCTGACTTTC.

The chain joins TRBV7-5 to TRBJ2-3; TRBD2 reflects the table's D call only, with no check against the DNA. TRBV7-5 is labeled a pseudogene. The CDR3 has 16 amino acids. CDR3 residues: CVRSSLAGGPVDTQYF. CDR3 in DNA: TGTGTCAGAAGCTCATTAGCGGGAGGGCCGGTAGATACGCAGTATTTT.

This clone was seen a few times. The sample contains more than one DNA sequence encoding this CDR3. This chain links TRBV30 with TRBJ1-2; D unresolved. The CDR3 totals 12 residues. The V gene's germline CDR1 is GTSNPN and CDR2 SVGIG (reference sequence). The V end lost 0 bases, the J end lost 3 bases, and 5 bases lay between the germline ends. The CDR3 loop reads CAWSVLDYGYTF. The CDR3 DNA sequence: TGTGCCTGGAGTGTACTCGACTATGGCTACACCTTC.